Shown below are 22 T cell receptor beta chains from a single sample sequenced in a study of T cells in Graves' hyperthyroidism and ophthalmopathy. The investigators amplified TCR beta CDR3 regions from RNA transcripts. The primer set for the first-round RT-PCR of the TCR CDR3 was HTBI. One entry per CDR3 protein, called by TCRdb with MiXCR from the multiplex PCR reads. The table has just over 550,000 distinct CDR3 sequences, more than 45% seen once. Sequencing was done on a sample of peripheral blood or thyroid tissue (not recorded which). The receptors here all came from a woman between 18 and 29 years old with Graves' hyperthyroidism.

This clonotype has a single count. J is TRBJ1-6 and V is TRBV2, with 8 positions matching TRBD1. Germline CDR1 SNHLY, CDR2 FYNNEI. V was clipped by 6 bases and J by 6 bases; unmatched bases: 10. The CDR3 loop spans 16 amino acids. The CDR3 is CASRLGQGAGNSPLHF. For the CDR3, the DNA is TGTGCCAGCAGACTGGGGCAGGGGGCCGGTAATTCACCCCTCCACTTT.

This clonotype occurred many times. Written as DNA, the CDR3 is TGCAGCGTTGAACGGAGCACAGATACGCAGTATTTT. This gives the protein CSVERSTDTQYF. The chain carries TRBV29-1 and TRBJ2-3; no definite D call. The CDR3 has 12 amino acids. Trimming took 2 bases from V and 0 from J, leaving 3 bases between them. Germline-derived CDR1 and CDR2 are SQVTM and ANQGSEA.

This clonotype was detected only once. The chain joins TRBV12-3 or TRBV12-4 to TRBJ2-5, with a weak D call TRBD2 (5 bases). V lost 5 bases and J 4 bases, leaving 17 bases between the germline ends. The CDR3 runs 15 residues. The CDR3 DNA follows: TGTGCCAGCAGTCTATTTAACGGTGGAGGAGAGACCCAGTACTTC. It encodes CASSLFNGGGETQYF.

This clonotype was counted at least ten times. The genes are TRBV7-9 and TRBJ1-5; D may be TRBD1 (5 bases). Looked up from germline, CDR1 is SEHNR and CDR2 is FQNEAQ (reference sequence). Trimming left V 0 bases short and J 1 base short, with 10 bases between. This CDR3 contains 16 residues. Here the CDR3 reads CASSLARGVSNQPQHF. For the CDR3, the DNA is TGTGCCAGCAGCTTAGCGAGGGGAGTGAGCAATCAGCCCCAGCATTTT. Based on the CDR3 plus reference TRBV7-9 and TRBJ1-5, the full variable domain is DTGVSQNPRHKITKRGQNVTFRCDPISEHNRLYWYRQTLGQGPEFLTYFQNEAQLEKSRLLSDRFSAERPKGSFSTLEIQRTEQGDSAMYLCASSLARGVSNQPQHFGDGTRLSIL.

The chain is built from TRBV7-3 and TRBJ1-2; D uncertain. Germline CDR1 and CDR2: SGHTA and FQGTGA. This CDR3 comprises 14 residues. V gave up 4 bases and J gave up 0 bases, with 9 bases separating them. CDR3 protein: CASSWAGTNYGYTF. The CDR3 region has the DNA TGTGCCAGCAGCTGGGCGGGAACTAACTATGGCTACACCTTC.

The chain uses TRBV19 and TRBJ1-5; TRBD1 might be the D (6 bases). The V gene's germline CDR1 is LNHDA and CDR2 SQIVND (reference sequence). The CDR3 runs 17 residues. V was clipped by 9 bases and J by 3 bases, with 24 bases between them. The CDR3 here is CASSLRLGQGINQPQHF. The CDR3 DNA reads as TGTGCCAGCAGTTTACGTTTGGGGCAGGGGATCAATCAGCCCCAGCATTTT. The full variable domain, in which reference TRBV19 and TRBJ1-5 provide the parts outside the CDR3, is DGGITQSPKYLFRKEGQNVTLSCEQNLNHDAMYWYRQDPGQGLRLIYYSQIVNDFQKGDIAEGYSVSREKKESFPLTVTSAQKNPTAFYLCASSLRLGQGINQPQHFGDGTRLSIL.

The V and J genes are TRBV20-1 and TRBJ1-1, with 7 bases aligning to TRBD1. Germline V CDR1 and CDR2: DFQATT, SNEGSKA (reference sequence). The CDR3 runs to 15 residues. Unmatched junction bases numbered 11, after V lost 3 bases and J lost 4 bases. The CDR3 DNA sequence: TGCAGTGCTAGCCCGGGACAGACTGGGGGCACTGAAGCTTTCTTT. Its translation is CSASPGQTGGTEAFF.

This clonotype was observed a handful of times. The rearrangement joins TRBV9 to TRBJ1-1, with D perhaps matching TRBD1 (5 bases). The CDR3 consists of 16 residues. V lost 0 bases and J 1 base, leaving 13 bases between the germline ends. CDR1 is SGDLS, CDR2 YYNGEE, per germline. CDR3 in amino acids: CASSVDPPGPNTEAFF. CDR3 coding DNA: TGTGCCAGCAGCGTAGACCCCCCAGGGCCGAACACTGAAGCTTTCTTT.

The chain couples TRBV7-6 to TRBJ2-7, with 8 bases that match TRBD2. The V gene's germline CDR1 is SGHVS and CDR2 FNYEAQ. V was clipped by 7 bases and J by 4 bases; unmatched bases: 6. The CDR3 is 13 amino acids. In DNA form, the CDR3 reads TGTGCCAGCAACAGCGGGAGAGGGTACGAGCAGTACTTC. This sequence encodes CASNSGRGYEQYF.

This CDR3 is CSARDTRGGVHSPLHF. CDR3 DNA: TGCAGTGCTAGAGATACCCGTGGGGGAGTCCATTCACCCCTCCACTTT. The chain is built from TRBV20-1 and TRBJ1-6; D is possibly TRBD1 (5 bases). The CDR3 runs to 16 residues. Germline V gives CDR1 DFQATT, CDR2 SNEGSKA (reference sequence). V lost 0 bases to trimming and J lost 8 bases, with 17 bases between them.

This clonotype has more than one count but fewer than ten. The chain is built from TRBV2 and TRBJ1-2; D gene uncertain. The CDR3 spans 11 residues. Germline V gene lookup returns CDR1 SNHLY and CDR2 FYNNEI. The V end was cut by 4 bases, the J end by 8 bases, with 8 bases between. The chain's CDR3 is CASSGWRGYTF. The CDR3 bases are TGTGCCAGCAGTGGGTGGAGGGGCTACACCTTC.

The gene calls are TRBV6-1 and TRBJ2-2; the match to TRBD2 covers 12 bases. In germline, CDR1 is MNHNS, CDR2 SASEGT. The CDR3 is 15 residues long. Trimming took 5 bases from V and 6 from J; bases not matched to a gene: 4. For the CDR3, the DNA is TGTGCCAGCAGTAAACTAGCGGGAGGTCCCGGGGAGCTGTTTTTT. Its translation is CASSKLAGGPGELFF.

The chain couples TRBV7-9 to TRBJ1-3; the D is unclear. Deletions cut 1 base from V and 8 bases from J, with 6 bases between. Germline values: CDR1 SEHNR, CDR2 FQNEAQ (reference sequence). This CDR3 spans 12 amino acids. The CDR3 DNA follows: TGTGCCAGCAGCTTAGAATCGGACACCATATATTTT. Its protein product is CASSLESDTIYF.

With regard to this clonotype: One end of the junction does not line up with germline, which may come from a read error. The chain uses TRBV7-7 and TRBJ2-5; 11 bases line up with TRBD2. The CDR3 runs 15 residues. CDR1 and CDR2 from the germline V gene are SSHAT and FNYEAQ (reference sequence). CDR3 region: CASSLAGGPVETQYF. The CDR3 DNA reads TGTGCTAGCAGCTTAGCGGGAGGGCCGGTAGAGACCCAGTACTTC.

This chain connects TRBV12-3 or TRBV12-4 to TRBJ1-5; D unclear. Trimming took 7 bases from V and 7 from J, leaving 14 bases between them. The CDR3 is 13 amino acids. In DNA form, the CDR3 reads TGTGCCAGCAACACAGCAACATGGCAGCCCCAGCATTTT. Translating gives CASNTATWQPQHF.

The J gene is TRBJ1-1, the V gene TRBV5-1, with D perhaps TRBD1 (6 bases). This CDR3 comprises 15 residues. Germline CDR1 is SGHRS and CDR2 is YFSETQ. Trimming left V 4 bases short and J 1 base short, with 14 bases between. The CDR3 sequence is CASSTRGGANTEAFF. The CDR3, as DNA: TGCGCCAGCAGCACGAGGGGGGGGGCGAACACTGAAGCTTTCTTT. Based on the CDR3 plus reference TRBV5-1 and TRBJ1-1, the full variable domain is KAGVTQTPRYLIKTRGQQVTLSCSPISGHRSVSWYQQTPGQGLQFLFEYFSETQRNKGNFPGRFSGRQFSNSRSEMNVSTLELGDSALYLCASSTRGGANTEAFFGQGTRLTVV.

The table lists this clonotype with a few counts. The gene calls are TRBV20-1 and TRBJ2-7; D ambiguous. V lost 4 bases, J lost 0 bases, and 10 bases lay in between. The germline CDR1 and CDR2 sequences are DFQATT and SNEGSKA (reference sequence). The CDR3 covers 13 residues. The CDR3 DNA reads as TGCAGTGCTATAACGACGCTCTCCTACGAGCAGTACTTC. Its translation: CSAITTLSYEQYF.

This clonotype showed up many times. J is TRBJ1-2 and V is TRBV7-8; TRBD1 matches at 7 bases. The CDR3 consists of 14 residues. Germline V gene data show CDR1 as SGHVS and CDR2 as FQNEAQ. The V and J ends lost 3 bases and 8 bases, in that order; junction bases with no gene match: 9. CDR3 bases: TGTGCCAGCAGCTTCGCAGGGGGGTTCGTCGGCTACACCTTC. This gives the protein CASSFAGGFVGYTF.

Remarks on this clonotype: Since no conserved phenylalanine or tryptophan closes the CDR3, a read error is the likely cause. The DNA is omitted, as the CDR3 cannot be located on it reliably, and the CDR3 follows TCRdb's listing. The chain combines TRBV7-2 with TRBJ1-6. Germline CDR1 is SGHTA and CDR2 is FQGNSA. The CDR3 spans 8 residues, counting both ends. CDR3 sequence: CASSLIRT.

This clonotype was picked up one time. The rearrangement joins TRBV2 to TRBJ2-5; D remains ambiguous. CDR1 is SNHLY and CDR2 is FYNNEI in the germline V gene. Trimming shortened V by 3 bases and J by 5 bases, and 13 bases separated the two germline ends. The CDR3 spans 14 residues. CDR3 nucleotide sequence: TGTGCCAGCAGTGATTCGCGCACAGCGGAGACCCAGTACTTC. This encodes CASSDSRTAETQYF.

This clonotype was counted once. The chain employs TRBV2 and TRBJ2-7; 9 nucleotides agree with TRBD1. Losses at the gene ends were 6 bases for V and 3 bases for J; bases not matched to a gene: 3. The CDR3 spans 13 residues. Germline lookup yields CDR1 SNHLY and CDR2 FYNNEI. Here the CDR3 reads CASRRTGVYEQYF. The CDR3, as DNA: TGTGCCAGCAGACGGACAGGGGTCTACGAGCAGTACTTC.

The table lists this clonotype with many counts. CDR3 residues: CASNRGQNTEAFF. Here the CDR3 DNA reads TGTGCCAGCAACAGGGGGCAGAACACTGAAGCTTTCTTT. The gene calls are TRBV2 and TRBJ1-1; TRBD1 aligns across 9 bases. Unmatched junction bases numbered 1, after V lost 7 bases and J lost 1 base. The length of the CDR3 is 13 residues. Germline CDR1 is SNHLY and CDR2 is FYNNEI.